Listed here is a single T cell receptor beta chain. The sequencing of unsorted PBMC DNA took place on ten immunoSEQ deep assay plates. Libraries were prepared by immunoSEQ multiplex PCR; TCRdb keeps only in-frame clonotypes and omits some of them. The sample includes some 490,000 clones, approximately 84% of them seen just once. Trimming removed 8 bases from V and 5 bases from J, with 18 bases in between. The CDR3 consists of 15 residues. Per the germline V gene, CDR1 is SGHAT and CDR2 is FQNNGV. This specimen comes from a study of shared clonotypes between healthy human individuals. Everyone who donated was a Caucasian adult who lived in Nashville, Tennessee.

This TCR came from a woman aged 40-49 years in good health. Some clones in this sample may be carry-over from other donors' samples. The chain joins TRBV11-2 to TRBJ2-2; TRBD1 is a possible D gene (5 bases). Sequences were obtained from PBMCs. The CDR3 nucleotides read TGTGCCAGCCGCCGGTTGGGGCCCAAGACCGGGGAGCTGTTTTTT. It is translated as CASRRLGPKTGELFF.